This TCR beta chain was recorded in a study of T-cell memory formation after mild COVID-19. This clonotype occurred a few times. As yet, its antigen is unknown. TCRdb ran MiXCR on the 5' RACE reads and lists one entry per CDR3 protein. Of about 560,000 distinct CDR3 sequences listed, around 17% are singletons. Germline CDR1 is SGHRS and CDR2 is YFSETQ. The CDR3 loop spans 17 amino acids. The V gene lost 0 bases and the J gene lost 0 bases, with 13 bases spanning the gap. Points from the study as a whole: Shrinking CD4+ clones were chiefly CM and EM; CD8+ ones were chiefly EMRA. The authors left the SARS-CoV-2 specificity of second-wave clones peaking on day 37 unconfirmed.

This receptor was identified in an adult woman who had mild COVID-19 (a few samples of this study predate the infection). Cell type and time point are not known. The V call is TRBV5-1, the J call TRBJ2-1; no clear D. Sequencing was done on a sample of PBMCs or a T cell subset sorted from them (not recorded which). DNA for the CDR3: TGCGCCAGCAGCTTGGCCTCGGGCTCCAGCTCCTACAATGAGCAGTTCTTC. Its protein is CASSLASGSSSYNEQFF.